This T cell receptor beta chain was obtained from a study of CD4 T cells in relation to SARS-CoV-2 and coronaviruses (dated by TCRdb to the early 2020s). Broadly, across the study: HLA restriction was mapped for shared crossreactive spike epitopes using patient-derived lymphoblastoid cell lines. Samples from three pre-COVID donors and the naive versus memory experiments were sequenced with the Adaptive Biotechnologies TCR-sequencing kit; other data were Illumina-based. Memory CD4+ T cell crossreactivity between SARS-CoV-2 and common cold coronavirus spike proteins was assessed at the TCR clonotype level in the study. Expansion assays from other donors in the study were sequenced with a different, Illumina-based TCR-beta assay.

With respect to this clone: This clone's antigen is unknown. The input lacks base qualities; no much larger clone sits a single base away.

The germline V gene (reference sequence) supplies CDR1 SGHNT and CDR2 YYREEE. Spanning cysteine to phenylalanine, the CDR3 consists of 16 amino acids. Only CDR3 DNA remains: 48 bases, in frame from the first base. Trimming accounts for 3 bases at V and 0 bases at J, while the number of junction bases matched to no gene is 4. Summary of the overall study and its limitations: Pre-pandemic and post-infection samples were not both contributed by any donor, so tracing of the source of pre-existing responses was limited. Crossreactivity analysis centred on spike protein, so crossreactivity against other viral proteins was not assessed. Memory CD4+ clonotypes crossrecognizing SARS-CoV-2 and at least one common cold coronavirus spike were found in roughly 59% of donors. Sequencing of naive versus memory cells indicated that the assay detects memory recall responses, not primary responses primed during culture. The study was constrained by small numbers of patients and of tested TCRs. Significantly weaker SARS-CoV-2-driven expansion was shown by crossreactive clones than by monoreactive clones, consistent with antigenic imprinting.

CD4+ T cells from unexposed donors were collected before the COVID-19 pandemic (2011-2018). To separate naive from memory CD4+ T cells, cryopreserved PBMCs first underwent CD4 enrichment and then EasySep naive CD4+ T cell enrichment. The leukapheresis product used for the unexposed donors was purchased from a commercial source. Ficoll-Paque PLUS gradient centrifugation was used to isolate PBMCs from either whole blood or leukapheresis product. PBMCs were either cryopreserved at -140 degrees C or used fresh in the expansion assay. The QIAamp Micro DNA Kit was used to extract genomic DNA from the CD4+ T cells. Uncultured naive and memory CD4+ T cell DNA received deep-resolution immunoSEQ TCR-beta sequencing. As for how the authors treated the data: During preprocessing, nonproductive sequences were removed, as were CDR3s that did not start with C, did not end with F or W, or were shorter than 7 amino acids. Cultured and uncultured naive and memory CD4+ repertoires were searched for previously identified spike- and CEF-reactive CDR3s. CDR3 homology was measured as pairwise Levenshtein distance, computed with the stringdist R package after trimming three terminal residues from each end. This immuneACCESS table, as held by TCRdb, lists in-frame sequences with V and J called but not all clones. Of the missing ones, under half trace to an unresolved V gene in checked studies; the others have no known cause. D and trimming were read from the DNA, whereas the V and J calls and clone size are those reported in that table. The sample table records 60,000 to 80,000 clones; over 80% of these occur just once. Over 1.5% of the sample comes from the top ten.

This clonotype was obtained from a human donor in good health. The V gene is TRBV5-4 and the J gene is TRBJ2-1, and 9 junctional nucleotides match TRBD2. The specimen was memory CD4+ T cells from PBMCs. The intended sense of this specimen's cell subset or site label: memory (non-naive) CD4+ T cells. The CDR3: CASSSLAGVSYNEQFF. In nucleotides, the sequence is TGTGCCAGCAGCTCCTTAGCGGGAGTCTCCTACAATGAGCAGTTCTTC.